The clone carrying this TCR beta chain was seen at least ten times. RNA transcripts served as the template for amplifying TCR beta CDR3 regions. The study used the HTBI primer set for a first-round RT-PCR of the TCR CDR3. A single record per CDR3 protein comes from TCRdb applying MiXCR to the multiplex PCR reads. The data show some 550,000 distinct CDR3 sequences, roughly 20% seen once. The V gene's germline CDR1 is MGHDK and CDR2 SYGVNS. The CDR3 has 13 amino acids. V lost 3 bases to trimming and J lost 5 bases, with 10 bases between them. The sample originates from a study of T cells in Graves' hyperthyroidism and ophthalmopathy.

The V call is TRBV25-1, the J call TRBJ1-1; D gene unclear. The receptor's source is a young man with Graves' hyperthyroidism. The sequencing sample was made of blood. Written as DNA, the CDR3 is TGTGCCAGCAGTGACCCAGGACGAACTGAAGCTTTCTTT. It specifies CASSDPGRTEAFF.